The 22 T cell receptor beta chains presented below share a single source sample, sequenced in a study of PD-L1 blockade in urothelial cancer. Time point here: pretreatment peripheral blood. Method: immunoSEQ multiplex PCR; TCRdb's copy keeps in-frame clones and lacks some. The sample carries tens of thousands of clones, 81% recorded once. The sample was PBMCs, taken around atezolizumab (anti-PD-L1) treatment. These receptors originate from a man between 65 and 85 years old with urothelial cancer.

The chain carries TRBV27 and TRBJ1-1; D is perhaps TRBD1 (5 bases). The germline V gene has CDR1 MNHEY and CDR2 SMNVEV (reference sequence). The CDR3 length is 13 residues. V was pared by 4 bases and J by 4 bases, with 10 bases between. CDR3: CASSSGGSTEAFF. In DNA, the CDR3 is TGTGCCAGCAGTTCGGGGGGTAGCACTGAAGCTTTCTTT.

This chain connects TRBV27 to TRBJ2-3; D is uncertain. The CDR3 is 14 residues long. The V gene's germline CDR1 is MNHEY and CDR2 SMNVEV (reference sequence). The V end lost 6 bases, the J end lost 6 bases, and 16 bases lay between the germline ends. The DNA of the CDR3 is TGTGCCAGCAGCTTCATTTCCCCCGCGGATACGCAGTATTTT. Translation: CASSFISPADTQYF.

CDR3 protein: CASSQDVSGSSYNEQFF. CDR3 nucleotides: TGTGCCAGCAGCCAAGATGTTTCGGGAAGCTCCTACAATGAGCAGTTCTTC. The rearrangement uses TRBV4-2 and TRBJ2-1, with D perhaps matching TRBD2 (5 bases). V was clipped by 0 bases and J by 0 bases, with 12 bases between them. This CDR3 contains 17 residues. Germline loops: CDR1 LGHNA, CDR2 YNFKEQ.

V is TRBV10-3 and J is TRBJ1-6; weak D call: TRBD1 (6 bases). The CDR3 has 14 amino acids. The V end lost 4 bases, the J end lost 7 bases, and 11 bases lay between the germline ends. CDR1 and CDR2 from the germline V gene are ENHRY and SYGVKD. CDR3 region: CAISVGTSNSPLHF. Here the CDR3 DNA reads TGTGCCATCAGTGTAGGGACATCCAATTCACCCCTCCACTTT.

V is TRBV18 and J is TRBJ1-2, with 7 bases identical to TRBD1. The CDR3 runs to 16 residues. Germline trimming cut 3 bases from V and 7 bases from J; bases unmatched to any gene: 14. The V gene's germline CDR1 is KGHSH and CDR2 LQKENI. In nucleotides, the CDR3 is TGTGCCAGCTCACCTCAGGGACAGATAAGTTACGGTGGCTACACCTTC. Encoded protein: CASSPQGQISYGGYTF.

The V call is TRBV29-1, the J call TRBJ2-7; D may be TRBD1 (6 bases). V dropped 4 bases and J dropped 4 bases, with 11 bases sitting between them. The CDR3 runs to 12 residues. Per the germline V gene, CDR1 is SQVTM and CDR2 is ANQGSEA. The CDR3 DNA is TGCAGCGTTGGTACAGGGAGTTACGAGCAGTACTTC. Amino acids: CSVGTGSYEQYF.

This chain uses TRBV7-2 with TRBJ2-7; 7 nucleotides match TRBD2. CDR1 is SGHTA, CDR2 FQGNSA, per germline. The CDR3 has 15 amino acids. J was trimmed by 7 bases and V by 2 bases; bases with no gene match: 11. The CDR3 sequence: CASSLRSAGVSEQYF. The DNA of the CDR3 is TGTGCCAGCAGCTTAAGATCGGCGGGAGTGAGTGAGCAGTACTTC.

The gene calls are TRBV28 and TRBJ2-6; the match to TRBD2 covers 7 bases. J lost 1 base, V lost 8 bases, and 5 bases had no gene match. CDR1 is MDHEN and CDR2 is SYDVKM in the germline V gene. The length of the CDR3 is 15 residues. The CDR3 here is CASGEGFSGANVLTF. The CDR3 DNA reads TGTGCCAGCGGGGAGGGATTTTCTGGGGCCAACGTCCTGACTTTC.

This sequence joins TRBV7-6 and TRBJ1-1; D is possibly TRBD1 (5 bases). In germline, CDR1 is SGHVS, CDR2 FNYEAQ. CDR3 length equals 16 residues. V was cut by 5 bases and J by 3 bases, with 19 bases left in between. The CDR3 here is CASSSAGSGMDTEAFF. CDR3 nucleotides: TGTGCCAGCAGCAGTGCAGGCTCAGGGATGGACACTGAAGCTTTCTTT. Using reference TRBV7-6 and TRBJ1-1 for the parts outside the CDR3, the full variable domain is GAGVSQSPRYKVTKRGQDVALRCDPISGHVSLYWYRQALGQGPEFLTYFNYEAQQDKSGLPNDRFSAERPEGSISTLTIQRTEQRDSAMYRCASSSAGSGMDTEAFFGQGTRLTVV.

This clone has a handful of counts. The junction shows a germline mismatch at one end, possibly a read error. The chain joins TRBV29-1 to TRBJ1-2; 7 bases line up with TRBD1. The CDR3 contains 10 residues. The germline V gene has CDR1 SQVTM and CDR2 ANQGSEA. The DNA for the CDR3 is TGCAGCGTTGAGGCCGGCGACAGGGCCTTC. Amino acids: CSVEAGDRAF.

V and J are TRBV5-6 and TRBJ2-3; TRBD2 matches 8 bases. V lost 0 bases and J lost 10; bases outside the gene matches: 7. This CDR3 is built from 14 residues. Germline values: CDR1 SGHDT, CDR2 YYEEEE. The CDR3 DNA follows: TGTGCCAGCAGCTTGGTAGCGGGATCAAATGCGCAGTATTTT. Its translation: CASSLVAGSNAQYF.

V usage is TRBV2 and J usage is TRBJ1-6; no clear D gene. The V end was cut by 4 bases, the J end by 0 bases, with 7 bases between. CDR1 and CDR2 (germline): SNHLY, FYNNEI. CDR3 length equals 15 residues. The CDR3 sequence is CASSASSSYNSPLHF. CDR3 DNA sequence: TGTGCCAGCAGTGCCTCGAGCTCCTATAATTCACCCCTCCACTTT.

This chain's CDR3 is CATSRDLGRNQPQHF. CDR3 coding DNA: TGTGCCACCAGCAGAGATCTGGGGAGGAACCAGCCCCAGCATTTT. The rearrangement uses TRBV15 and TRBJ1-5; no reliable D call. This CDR3 has 15 residues. The V end was cut by 0 bases, the J end by 7 bases, with 13 bases between. From germline, CDR1 is LNHNV and CDR2 YYDKDF (reference sequence).

This chain connects TRBV18 to TRBJ2-7, with D possibly TRBD1 on 5 matching bases. V was clipped by 3 bases and J by 9 bases, with 21 bases between them. Germline V CDR1 and CDR2: KGHSH, LQKENI. The CDR3 contains 15 residues. The CDR3 nucleotides are TGTGCCAGCTCACCCCGGTGGGGCCCCTACGAAGCGCAGTACTTC. Encoded protein: CASSPRWGPYEAQYF.

In this sample, this clone turned up once. The chain recombines TRBV28 with TRBJ2-1; D is possibly TRBD2 (5 bases). The CDR3 runs 15 residues. V shed 1 base and J shed 9 bases, with 16 bases lying between them. Germline CDR1 MDHEN, CDR2 SYDVKM. CDR3 coding DNA: TGTGCCAGCAGTTTATTATCGAGGGTCCGCGGTGAGCAGTTCTTC. As protein: CASSLLSRVRGEQFF.

The chain has TRBV4-3 and TRBJ2-3; tentatively, D is TRBD1 (5 bases). Germline-derived CDR1 and CDR2 are LGHNA and YSLEER. Trimming left V 2 bases short and J 2 bases short, with 20 bases between. CDR3 size: 18 residues. In nucleotides, the CDR3 is TGCGCCAGCAGCCAACTCCCGGACAATCTGGAATACACAGATACGCAGTATTTT. Protein sequence: CASSQLPDNLEYTDTQYF.

The chain has TRBV7-9 and TRBJ2-1; possible D gene TRBD1, 6 bases. V dropped 3 bases and J dropped 6 bases, with 12 bases sitting between them. CDR1 is SEHNR and CDR2 is FQNEAQ in the germline V gene (reference sequence). This CDR3 comprises 14 residues. The CDR3 DNA reads TGTGCCAGCAGCTTTGGGACACCTGTCAATGAGCAGTTCTTC. Translated: CASSFGTPVNEQFF.

V and J are TRBV4-1 and TRBJ1-5; 8 bases agree with TRBD1. CDR3 length: 16 residues. Germline V lookup: CDR1 MGHRA, CDR2 YSYEKL. The V segment lost 2 bases and the J segment 6 bases; nucleotides outside the gene matches: 9. The CDR3 sequence: CASSQPTQGGGQPQHF. CDR3 DNA sequence: TGCGCCAGCAGCCAACCAACACAGGGGGGTGGTCAGCCCCAGCATTTT.

V and J are TRBV5-7 and TRBJ2-3; 10 positions agree with TRBD2. TRBV5-7 belongs to the ORF category, with a function that is uncertain. V shed 10 bases, J shed 2 bases, and the junction held 7 bases outside the gene matches. This CDR3 region has 14 residues. The CDR3 is CAFTSGIPTDTQYF. DNA for the CDR3: TGTGCCTTTACTAGCGGGATACCCACAGATACGCAGTATTTT.

The rearrangement links TRBV28 to TRBJ1-1; 9 positions agree with TRBD1. Trimming at V came to 3 bases and at J to 5 bases, leaving 1 base not matched to a gene. The germline gives CDR1 MDHEN, CDR2 SYDVKM. The CDR3 loop spans 13 amino acids. Written as DNA, the CDR3 is TGTGCCAGCAGTTTGGACAGGGGAACTGAAGCTTTCTTT. Translating gives CASSLDRGTEAFF.

The CDR3 DNA reads as TGTGCCAGCAGTCGGGCTAGCGAGGCTACAGATACGCAGTATTTT. Its translation: CASSRASEATDTQYF. V is TRBV6-1 and J is TRBJ2-3; D possibly corresponds to TRBD2 (6 bases). The V gene lost 5 bases and the J gene lost 3 bases, with 15 bases spanning the gap. The CDR3 covers 15 residues. Per the germline V gene, CDR1 is MNHNS and CDR2 is SASEGT.

The chain is built from TRBV5-1 and TRBJ2-3; TRBD2 might be the D (6 bases). CDR3 length equals 15 residues. CDR1 is SGHRS and CDR2 is YFSETQ in the germline V gene. Between the trimmed V and J ends, which lost 0 bases and 4 bases, there was a span of 12 bases. The CDR3 sequence is CASSLAGRAPDTQYF. DNA for the CDR3: TGCGCCAGCAGCTTGGCCGGGAGAGCCCCAGATACGCAGTATTTT.